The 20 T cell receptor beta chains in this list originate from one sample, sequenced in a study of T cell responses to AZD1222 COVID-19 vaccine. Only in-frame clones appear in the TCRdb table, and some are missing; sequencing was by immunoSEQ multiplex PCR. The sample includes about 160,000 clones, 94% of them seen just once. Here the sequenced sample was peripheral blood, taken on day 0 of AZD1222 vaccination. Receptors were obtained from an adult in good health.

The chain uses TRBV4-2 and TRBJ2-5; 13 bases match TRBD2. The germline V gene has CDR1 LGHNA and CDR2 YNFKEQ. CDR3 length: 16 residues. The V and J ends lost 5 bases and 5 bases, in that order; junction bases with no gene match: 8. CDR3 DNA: TGTGCCAGCAGCTTCCCGGGACTAGCGGGGAAGGAGACCCAGTACTTC. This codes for CASSFPGLAGKETQYF.

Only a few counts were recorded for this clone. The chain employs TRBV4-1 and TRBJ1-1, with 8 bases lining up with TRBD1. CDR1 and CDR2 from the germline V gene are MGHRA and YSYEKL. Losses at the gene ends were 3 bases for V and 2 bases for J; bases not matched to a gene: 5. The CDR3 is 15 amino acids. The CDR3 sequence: CASSHLRGQNTEAFF. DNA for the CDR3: TGCGCCAGCAGCCACCTCAGGGGGCAAAACACTGAAGCTTTCTTT.

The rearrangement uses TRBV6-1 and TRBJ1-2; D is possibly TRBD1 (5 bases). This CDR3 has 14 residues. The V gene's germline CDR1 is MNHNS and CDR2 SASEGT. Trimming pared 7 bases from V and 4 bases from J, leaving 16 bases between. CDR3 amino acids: CASTDSLYSYGYTF. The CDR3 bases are TGTGCCAGCACCGACAGCCTATACTCCTATGGCTACACCTTC.

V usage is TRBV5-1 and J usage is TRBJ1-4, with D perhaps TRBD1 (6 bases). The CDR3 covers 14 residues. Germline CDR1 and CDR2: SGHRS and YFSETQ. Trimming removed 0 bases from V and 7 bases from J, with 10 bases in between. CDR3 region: CASSLAGGGEKLFF. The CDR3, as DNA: TGCGCCAGCAGCTTGGCGGGGGGCGGTGAAAAACTGTTTTTT.

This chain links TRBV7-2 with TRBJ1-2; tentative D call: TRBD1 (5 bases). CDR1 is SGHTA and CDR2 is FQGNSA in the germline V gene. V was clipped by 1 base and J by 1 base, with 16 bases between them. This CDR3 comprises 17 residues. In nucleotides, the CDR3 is TGTGCCAGCAGCTTAGTATCGGGGGTCGGGGGTAACTATGGCTACACCTTC. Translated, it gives CASSLVSGVGGNYGYTF.

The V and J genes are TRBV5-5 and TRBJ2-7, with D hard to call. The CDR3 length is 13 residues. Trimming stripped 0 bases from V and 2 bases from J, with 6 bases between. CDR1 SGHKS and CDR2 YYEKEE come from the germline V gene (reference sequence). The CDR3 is CASSLGAAYEQYV. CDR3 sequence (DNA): TGTGCCAGCAGCTTGGGGGCAGCCTACGAGCAGTACGTC.

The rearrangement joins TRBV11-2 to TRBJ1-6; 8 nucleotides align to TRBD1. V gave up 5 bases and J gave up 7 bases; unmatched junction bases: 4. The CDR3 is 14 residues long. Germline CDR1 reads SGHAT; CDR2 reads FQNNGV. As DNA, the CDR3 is TGTGCCAGCAGCCTAGGACAGGGCAATTCACCCCTCCACTTT. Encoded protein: CASSLGQGNSPLHF. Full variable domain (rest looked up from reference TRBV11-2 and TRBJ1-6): EAGVAQSPRYKIIEKRQSVAFWCNPISGHATLYWYQQILGQGPKLLIQFQNNGVVDDSQLPKDRFSAERLKGVDSTLKIQPAKLEDSAVYLCASSLGQGNSPLHFGNGTRLTVT.

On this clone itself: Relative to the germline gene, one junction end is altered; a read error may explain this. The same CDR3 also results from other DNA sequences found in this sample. The CDR3 DNA reads TGTGCCAGCGGGGAGAACACCGGGGAACTGTTTTTT. This codes for CASGENTGELFF. The rearrangement joins TRBV11-3 to TRBJ2-2; perhaps TRBD2 as D (5 bases). This CDR3 contains 12 residues. CDR1 and CDR2 from the germline V gene are SGHNT and YENEEA.

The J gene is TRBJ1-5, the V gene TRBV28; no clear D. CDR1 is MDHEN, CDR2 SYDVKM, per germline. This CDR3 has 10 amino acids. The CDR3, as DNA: TGTGCGGTGGATACTCAGCCCCAGCATTTT. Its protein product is CAVDTQPQHF.

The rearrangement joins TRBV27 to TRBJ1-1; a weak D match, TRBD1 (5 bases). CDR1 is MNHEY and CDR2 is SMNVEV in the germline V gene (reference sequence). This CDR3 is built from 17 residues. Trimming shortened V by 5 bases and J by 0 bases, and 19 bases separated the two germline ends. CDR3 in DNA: TGTGCCAGCAGTCCGGGGAGGGGCCAGTTCATGAACACTGAAGCTTTCTTT. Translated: CASSPGRGQFMNTEAFF.

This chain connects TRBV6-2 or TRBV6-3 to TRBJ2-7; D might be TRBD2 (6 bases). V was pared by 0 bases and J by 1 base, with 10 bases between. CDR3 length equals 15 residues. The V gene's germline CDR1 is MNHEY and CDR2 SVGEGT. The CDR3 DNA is TGTGCCAGCAGTTACTCTGCGGGGCGGTCCTACGAGCAGTACGTC. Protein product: CASSYSAGRSYEQYV.

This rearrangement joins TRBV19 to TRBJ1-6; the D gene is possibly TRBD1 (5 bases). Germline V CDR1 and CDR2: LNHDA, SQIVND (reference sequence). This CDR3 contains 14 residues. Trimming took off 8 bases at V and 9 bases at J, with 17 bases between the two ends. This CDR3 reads CASSKGQGTSPLHF. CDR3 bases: TGTGCCAGTTCCAAGGGCCAGGGAACTTCACCCCTCCACTTT.

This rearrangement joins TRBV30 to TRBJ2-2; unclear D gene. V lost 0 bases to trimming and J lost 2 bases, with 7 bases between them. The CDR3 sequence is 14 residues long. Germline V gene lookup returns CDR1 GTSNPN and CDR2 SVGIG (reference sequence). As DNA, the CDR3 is TGTGCCTGGAGTGTTGGCCTTAACACCGGGGAGCTGTTTTTT. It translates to CAWSVGLNTGELFF.

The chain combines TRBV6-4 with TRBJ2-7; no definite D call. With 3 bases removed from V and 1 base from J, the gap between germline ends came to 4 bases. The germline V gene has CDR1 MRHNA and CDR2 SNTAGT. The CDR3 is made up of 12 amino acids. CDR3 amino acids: CASSEGSYEQYV. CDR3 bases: TGTGCCAGCAGTGAGGGTTCCTACGAGCAGTACGTC.

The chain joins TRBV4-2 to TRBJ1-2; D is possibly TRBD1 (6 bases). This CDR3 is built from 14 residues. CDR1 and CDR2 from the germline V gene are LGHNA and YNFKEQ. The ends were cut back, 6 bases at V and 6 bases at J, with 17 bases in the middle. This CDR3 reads CASRTLGTKNGYTF. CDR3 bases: TGTGCCAGCAGGACCCTCGGGACAAAGAATGGCTACACCTTC.

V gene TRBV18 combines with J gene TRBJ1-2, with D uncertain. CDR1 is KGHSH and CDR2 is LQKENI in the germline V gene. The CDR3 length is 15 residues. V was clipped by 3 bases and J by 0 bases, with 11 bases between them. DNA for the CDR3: TGTGCCAGCTCACCTCTGCACCAGACTAACTATGGCTACACCTTC. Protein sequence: CASSPLHQTNYGYTF.

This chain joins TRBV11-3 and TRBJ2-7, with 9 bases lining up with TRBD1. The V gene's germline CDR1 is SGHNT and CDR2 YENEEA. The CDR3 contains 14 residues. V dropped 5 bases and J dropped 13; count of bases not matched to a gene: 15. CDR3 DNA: TGTGCCAGCAGCCCTATTGGGGGGGACAGGGACCACTACGTC. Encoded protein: CASSPIGGDRDHYV.

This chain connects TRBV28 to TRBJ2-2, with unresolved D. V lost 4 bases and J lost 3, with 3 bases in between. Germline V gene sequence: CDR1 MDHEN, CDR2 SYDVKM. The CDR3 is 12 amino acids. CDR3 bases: TGTGCCAGCAGTTCCGACACCGGGGAGCTGTTTTTT. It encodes CASSSDTGELFF.

This CDR3 is CAAADRNEKLFF. The CDR3 DNA reads as TGTGCCGCGGCCGACCGAAATGAAAAACTGTTTTTT. V usage is TRBV7-2 and J usage is TRBJ1-4, with no clear D. V dropped 11 bases and J dropped 5 bases, with 12 bases sitting between them. This CDR3 has 12 amino acids. Germline V CDR1 and CDR2: SGHTA, FQGNSA.

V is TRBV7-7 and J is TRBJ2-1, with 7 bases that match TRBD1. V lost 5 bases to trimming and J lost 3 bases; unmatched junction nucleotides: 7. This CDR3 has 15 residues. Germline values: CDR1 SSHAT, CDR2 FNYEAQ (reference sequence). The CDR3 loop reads CASSPRTGNYNEQFF. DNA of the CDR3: TGTGCCAGCAGCCCGAGGACAGGTAACTACAATGAGCAGTTCTTC.